The 8 T cell receptor beta chains below all came from one sample that was sequenced in a study of regulatory T cells in long-lasting Graves disease. Library construction for TCR beta used iRepertoire HTBI primers and Arm-PCR of CDR3 regions. TCRdb called the multiplex PCR reads again in MiXCR, with one record for every CDR3 protein. Among about 560,000 distinct CDR3 sequences listed, 15% to 20% were seen once. Time point defined: newly diagnosed GD, antithyroid drugs for less than 3 months. Following extraction of RNA from PBMCs, that RNA was used to make the TCR library. Another study also made use of these data, one on T cells in Graves' hyperthyroidism and ophthalmopathy.

Sequences were derived from peripheral blood mononuclear cells (PBMCs), sampled at new diagnosis, from a patient treated with antithyroid drugs. These receptors were collected from a man between 18 and 29 years old with Graves disease.

This clonotype has at least ten counts. The chain couples TRBV20-1 to TRBJ2-5; D uncertain. CDR3 size: 12 residues. V was cut by 1 base and J by 7 bases, with 10 bases left in between. CDR1 is DFQATT, CDR2 SNEGSKA, per germline (reference sequence). CDR3 in amino acids: CSARAGPLTQYF. The DNA of the CDR3 is TGCAGTGCTAGAGCAGGACCGTTGACCCAGTACTTC.

This clonotype was seen only a few times. J is TRBJ1-1 and V is TRBV10-3; D is possibly TRBD1 (5 bases). The CDR3 spans 14 residues. Trimming cost V 4 bases and J 1 base, with 10 bases left between them. CDR1 and CDR2 from the germline V gene are ENHRY and SYGVKD. The CDR3 DNA is TGTGCCATCAGTGTGAAGGGGACGAACACTGAAGCTTTCTTT. Translating gives CAISVKGTNTEAFF.

The genes are TRBV7-2 and TRBJ2-7; D is perhaps TRBD2 (5 bases). Germline CDR1 and CDR2: SGHTA and FQGNSA. V was cut by 0 bases and J by 3 bases, with 12 bases left in between. CDR3 size: 15 residues. In nucleotides, the CDR3 is TGTGCCAGCAGCTTAGCCGGCAGCGGAGACTACGAGCAGTACTTC. The encoded protein is CASSLAGSGDYEQYF.

This clonotype was recorded at least ten times. This chain connects TRBV9 to TRBJ1-2, with 11 bases that match TRBD1. The CDR3 is 15 amino acids. Germline V gene data show CDR1 as SGDLS and CDR2 as YYNGEE. The ends lost 4 bases at V and 5 bases at J; junction bases unmatched: 7. The CDR3, as DNA: TGTGCCAGCAGCCCCCGGACAGGGGGCTCGTATGGCTACACCTTC. This translates into CASSPRTGGSYGYTF.

In this sample, this clonotype turned up many times. The J gene is TRBJ2-7, the V gene TRBV13, with 12 bases matching TRBD2. The trim removed 0 bases at V and 0 bases at J, leaving 6 bases unmatched. This CDR3 has 18 residues. Germline loops: CDR1 PRHDT, CDR2 FYEKMQ (reference sequence). The CDR3 DNA reads as TGTGCCAGCAGCTTAGGAACCCGGACTAGCGGGGACTCCTACGAGCAGTACTTC. Protein: CASSLGTRTSGDSYEQYF.

The chain is built from TRBV20-1 and TRBJ1-6, with 7 nucleotides matching TRBD1. Germline CDR1 is DFQATT and CDR2 is SNEGSKA (reference sequence). With V trimmed by 0 bases and J by 7 bases, 9 bases remained unmatched. This CDR3 comprises 16 residues. CDR3 region: CSARDSGQISNSPLHF. For the CDR3, the DNA is TGCAGTGCTAGAGATTCGGGACAGATTTCAAATTCACCCCTCCACTTT.

This clonotype was observed many times. This chain uses TRBV6-9 with TRBJ1-5; the match to TRBD1 covers 7 bases. Trimming took 3 bases from V and 7 from J; bases not matched to a gene: 9. Germline lookup yields CDR1 MNHGY and CDR2 SVAAGI. The CDR3 contains 15 residues. CDR3 sequence: CASSYSRDSRQPQHF. CDR3 DNA sequence: TGTGCCAGCAGTTACTCCCGGGACAGTAGACAGCCCCAGCATTTT.

This clonotype was recorded many times. This chain uses TRBV12-3 or TRBV12-4 with TRBJ2-1, with D tentatively TRBD2 (6 bases). V lost 6 bases, J lost 0 bases, and 15 bases lay in between. This CDR3 has 16 residues. CDR3 in amino acids: CASSQTGTGSYNEQFF. In DNA, the CDR3 is TGTGCCAGCAGCCAAACCGGGACTGGCTCCTACAATGAGCAGTTCTTC.